This T cell receptor beta chain was captured in a study of shared clonotypes between healthy human individuals. Trimming cost V 6 bases and J 4 bases; bases outside gene matches: 5. Germline V CDR1 and CDR2: MDHEN, SYDVKM. The CDR3 is 14 amino acids. Division of CD4+ cells produced a CD45RA+ naive subset and a CD45RA-negative memory subset. The study's findings and limits: Large sequencing depth failed to make sorted-subset sequencing complete, rarefaction showed.

The method was immunoSEQ multiplex PCR; TCRdb's version includes in-frame clones alone and lacks a portion of them. The data show millions of clones, roughly 96% seen once. In regard to this clone: No antigen is known for it.

Material: naive CD4+ T cells sorted from blood. The sample's subset: CD45RA+ positively selected. The sequence derives from a man aged 18 to 30 in good health. The J gene is TRBJ2-5, the V gene TRBV28; 10 bases align to TRBD2. The CDR3 DNA sequence: TGTGCCAGCAGAGCGGGGGGGCCCCCAGAGACCCAGTACTTC. As protein: CASRAGGPPETQYF.